The clone carrying this T cell receptor beta chain was seen more than once but under ten times. The sample comes from a study of CD8+ T cells in alopecia areata. Sequencing templates came from extracted RNA that was reverse transcribed into cDNA. Clones were read by immunoSEQ multiplex PCR, and TCRdb kept only the in-frame ones, dropping some. The sample has 200,000 to 250,000 clones, 57% seen once. The J segment lost 12 bases and the V segment lost 0 bases, leaving 6 bases of the junction unmatched. Germline V gene lookup returns CDR1 MGHRA and CDR2 YSYEKL. The CDR3 has 13 amino acids. V and J are TRBV4-1 and TRBJ1-2; the match to TRBD1 covers 8 bases. Sequences were derived from CD4+ T cells sorted from blood, sampled at week 0. The origin of this receptor is a human donor with alopecia areata. The CDR3 loop is CASSQEGRGQDTF. The CDR3 coding sequence is TGCGCCAGCAGCCAAGAGGGCAGGGGGCAAGACACCTTC.